Below are 29 T cell receptor beta chains sequenced from a single sample in a study of T cell responses to AZD1222 COVID-19 vaccine. Only in-frame clones appear in the TCRdb table, and some are missing; sequencing was by immunoSEQ multiplex PCR. The table has 150,000 or so clones, roughly 88% seen once. Here the sequenced sample was peripheral blood, taken 28 days after the second AZD1222 dose. The receptor source for this set is an adult who received the AZD1222 COVID-19 vaccine.

The genes are TRBV5-1 and TRBJ1-1; D possibly corresponds to TRBD1 (6 bases). V was pared by 2 bases and J by 0 bases, with 11 bases between. Germline loops: CDR1 SGHRS, CDR2 YFSETQ. The CDR3 length is 15 residues. CDR3: CASSLVGGMNTEAFF. The CDR3 bases are TGCGCCAGCAGCTTAGTAGGGGGAATGAACACTGAAGCTTTCTTT.

The chain has TRBV18 and TRBJ2-7; 7 bases are shared with TRBD1. Germline CDR1 KGHSH, CDR2 LQKENI. V lost 3 bases, J lost 11 bases, and 16 bases stayed unmatched. The CDR3 has 15 residues. CDR3 DNA sequence: TGTGCCAGCTCACCGGGCAGGGGACAGATAGGCCGGGAGTACTTC. Translation: CASSPGRGQIGREYF.

This rearrangement joins TRBV5-5 to TRBJ2-7; D uncertain. Between the trimmed V and J ends, which lost 4 bases and 4 bases, there was a span of 12 bases. This CDR3 has 13 amino acids. CDR1 SGHKS and CDR2 YYEKEE come from the germline V gene (reference sequence). In nucleotides, the CDR3 is TGTGCCAGCAGCACGAATGAAGGTTACGAGCAGTACTTC. It specifies CASSTNEGYEQYF.

This chain connects TRBV4-1 to TRBJ1-4; a weak D match, TRBD1 (5 bases). The CDR3 totals 14 residues. The V gene's germline CDR1 is MGHRA and CDR2 YSYEKL. V lost 3 bases to trimming and J lost 5 bases, with 10 bases between them. CDR3 sequence (DNA): TGCGCCAGCAGCCAGCAGGAGGGGAATGAAAAACTGTTTTTT. Protein sequence: CASSQQEGNEKLFF.

The chain recombines TRBV18 with TRBJ1-2; D call uncertain. CDR3 length: 15 amino acids. Trimming left V 2 bases short and J 1 base short, with 11 bases between. Germline CDR1 reads KGHSH; CDR2 reads LQKENI. The CDR3 DNA sequence: TGTGCCAGCTCACCAACGACGGAGATTAACTATGGCTACACCTTC. The encoded protein is CASSPTTEINYGYTF.

The count of this clone is one. This chain joins TRBV21-1 and TRBJ1-5. TRBV21-1 represents a pseudogene. This CDR3 has 15 residues. The CDR3 protein is CASSSTPPGSQPQHF. CDR3 nucleotides: TGTGCCAGCAGCTCAACCCCCCCCGGGAGTCAGCCCCAGCATTTT.

V usage is TRBV7-9 and J usage is TRBJ2-3; the match to TRBD2 covers 8 bases. CDR1 and CDR2 from the germline V gene are SEHNR and FQNEAQ (reference sequence). V was clipped by 5 bases and J by 1 base; unmatched bases: 5. This CDR3 comprises 15 residues. The CDR3 DNA follows: TGTGCCAGCAGCAAAACTAGCGGACGCACAGATACGCAGTATTTT. Amino acids: CASSKTSGRTDTQYF.

This clone was seen a single time. This chain connects TRBV23-1 to TRBJ1-3; 8 bases match TRBD1. TRBV23-1 is filed as an ORF, its function uncertain. Trimming cost V 2 bases and J 4 bases; bases outside gene matches: 22. The CDR3 runs 21 residues. In DNA form, the CDR3 reads TGCGCCAGCAGTCAAGCCGCGGACAGGGCTTCTTGGGGACACTTCGGAAACACCATATATTTT. Translation: CASSQAADRASWGHFGNTIYF.

This chain uses TRBV5-1 with TRBJ2-7; 14 positions match TRBD2. CDR1 is SGHRS, CDR2 YFSETQ, per germline. CDR3 size: 18 residues. J gave up 0 bases and V 0 bases, and 5 bases lay outside the gene matches. The chain's CDR3 is CASSLGLAGGRFSYEQYF. The CDR3 bases are TGCGCCAGCAGCTTGGGACTAGCGGGGGGGCGTTTCTCCTACGAGCAGTACTTC.

This chain joins TRBV27 and TRBJ1-2, with TRBD1 matching over 10 bases. V lost 4 bases, J lost 5 bases, and 4 bases stayed unmatched. The CDR3 consists of 14 residues. Germline CDR1 MNHEY, CDR2 SMNVEV (reference sequence). The CDR3 reads CASSSGGQGYGYTF. CDR3 nucleotides: TGTGCCAGCAGTTCAGGGGGACAGGGGTATGGCTACACCTTC.

This clone was found once. This chain joins TRBV19 and TRBJ2-1; maybe TRBD1 (6 bases). The germline gives CDR1 LNHDA, CDR2 SQIVND (reference sequence). This CDR3 has 18 residues. V was cut by 4 bases and J by 4 bases, with 23 bases left in between. The CDR3 region is CASSTQGFLTVVYNEQFF. The DNA of the CDR3 is TGTGCCAGTAGTACCCAGGGGTTTTTAACGGTGGTATACAATGAGCAGTTCTTC.

The gene calls are TRBV11-2 and TRBJ1-3, with a possible D match to TRBD1 (5 bases). Germline assignment: CDR1 SGHAT and CDR2 FQNNGV. This CDR3 has 15 amino acids. V was pared by 3 bases and J by 2 bases, with 11 bases between. In DNA, the CDR3 is TGTGCCAGCAGCTTCACAGCGGGGCCTGGAAACACCATATATTTT. Its protein is CASSFTAGPGNTIYF. Looking up the rest from reference TRBV11-2 and TRBJ1-3 gives the full variable domain: EAGVAQSPRYKIIEKRQSVAFWCNPISGHATLYWYQQILGQGPKLLIQFQNNGVVDDSQLPKDRFSAERLKGVDSTLKIQPAKLEDSAVYLCASSFTAGPGNTIYFGEGSWLTVV.

The chain joins TRBV28 to TRBJ2-7; D remains unclear. This CDR3 is built from 11 residues. Germline V gene sequence: CDR1 MDHEN, CDR2 SYDVKM. Between the trimmed V and J ends, which lost 4 bases and 7 bases, there was a span of 8 bases. CDR3 bases: TGTGCCAGCAGTTCCGCCAGGGAGCAGTACTTC. This translates into CASSSAREQYF.

This clone was seen only a few times. The chain is built from TRBV19 and TRBJ1-5, with D perhaps matching TRBD1 (5 bases). This CDR3 contains 15 residues. The germline gives CDR1 LNHDA, CDR2 SQIVND (reference sequence). V lost 4 bases, J lost 3 bases, and 13 bases lay in between. CDR3 sequence (DNA): TGTGCCAGTAGTAAGCGGGCAGGGTACAATCAGCCCCAGCATTTT. Translation gives CASSKRAGYNQPQHF. Full variable domain (missing parts from reference TRBV19 and TRBJ1-5): DGGITQSPKYLFRKEGQNVTLSCEQNLNHDAMYWYRQDPGQGLRLIYYSQIVNDFQKGDIAEGYSVSREKKESFPLTVTSAQKNPTAFYLCASSKRAGYNQPQHFGDGTRLSIL.

Points on this clone: A read error may account for a junction end that differs from germline. This chain links TRBV7-7 with TRBJ2-5; perhaps D is TRBD1 or TRBD2 (5 bases each). Per germline, CDR1 SSHAT and CDR2 FNYEAQ (reference sequence). The CDR3 spans 13 residues. CDR3 coding DNA: TGTGCTAGCAGCTCGGGACACCAAGAGACCCAGTACTTC. Translated: CASSSGHQETQYF. The full variable domain, its missing parts supplied by reference TRBV7-7 and TRBJ2-5, is GAGVSQSPRYKVTKRGQDVTLRCDPISSHATLYWYQQALGQGPEFLTYFNYEAQPDKSGLPSDRFSAERPEGSISTLTIQRTEQRDSAMYRCASSSGHQETQYFGPGTRLLVL.

The chain combines TRBV29-1 with TRBJ2-3, with D possibly matching TRBD1 (5 bases). The germline CDR1 and CDR2 sequences are SQVTM and ANQGSEA. The CDR3 is 14 residues long. With 6 bases removed from V and 2 bases from J, the gap between germline ends came to 15 bases. The CDR3 sequence is CSVRDRSLTDTQYF. The CDR3 nucleotides are TGCAGCGTCAGGGATCGGAGCCTCACAGATACGCAGTATTTT.

The chain links TRBV28 to TRBJ1-6; D is undetermined. Between the trimmed V and J ends, which lost 3 bases and 11 bases, there was a span of 8 bases. Germline V gene lookup returns CDR1 MDHEN and CDR2 SYDVKM. The CDR3 spans 12 residues. CDR3 sequence: CASSFKKAPLHF. The CDR3 nucleotides are TGTGCCAGCAGTTTTAAAAAGGCACCCCTCCACTTT.

The chain uses TRBV5-1 and TRBJ1-2, with D unclear. The V end was cut by 0 bases, the J end by 5 bases, with 14 bases between. Germline values: CDR1 SGHRS, CDR2 YFSETQ. CDR3 length equals 15 residues. In DNA, the CDR3 is TGCGCCAGCAGCTTGGGTTCAGGTGGCGTTTATGGCTACACCTTC. It yields the protein CASSLGSGGVYGYTF.

V usage is TRBV7-2 and J usage is TRBJ1-6, with TRBD1 as a possible D gene (6 bases). The germline V gene encodes CDR1 SGHTA and CDR2 FQGNSA. With 4 bases removed from V and 4 bases from J, the gap between germline ends came to 17 bases. CDR3 length equals 17 residues. CDR3 region: CASSYLRDTKYNSPLHF. In DNA, the CDR3 is TGTGCCAGCAGCTACCTCCGGGACACTAAATATAATTCACCCCTCCACTTT.

Only one count was recorded for this clone. The chain employs TRBV19 and TRBJ2-7; TRBD1 is a possible D gene (6 bases). The V end lost 4 bases, the J end lost 2 bases, and 12 bases lay between the germline ends. Germline V gene lookup returns CDR1 LNHDA and CDR2 SQIVND (reference sequence). This CDR3 has 14 residues. This CDR3 reads CASSSTGNPYEQYF. DNA for the CDR3: TGTGCCAGTAGTAGCACAGGGAATCCCTACGAGCAGTACTTC.

The chain carries TRBV7-9 and TRBJ1-2, with TRBD1 matching over 7 bases. The V gene end was trimmed by 2 bases and the J gene end by 8 bases; junction bases not matched to a gene: 11. The CDR3 length is 15 residues. Germline CDR1 is SEHNR and CDR2 is FQNEAQ (reference sequence). The CDR3 DNA reads as TGTGCCAGCAGCTTAACAGGGGCCGGTAGTTGGGGCTACACCTTC. Its translation is CASSLTGAGSWGYTF.

J is TRBJ2-1 and V is TRBV3-1 (or the pseudogene TRBV3-2); 8 nucleotides line up with TRBD2. CDR1 is LGHDT and CDR2 is YNNKEL in the germline V gene (reference sequence). The CDR3 runs to 15 residues. J was trimmed by 3 bases and V by 5 bases; bases with no gene match: 6. CDR3 protein: CASSLSGGYYNEQFF. In nucleotides, the CDR3 is TGTGCCAGCAGCTTAAGCGGGGGCTACTACAATGAGCAGTTCTTC.

The rearrangement joins TRBV6-5 to TRBJ1-4, with 8 bases lining up with TRBD1. This CDR3 has 15 amino acids. Trimming at V came to 2 bases and at J to 8 bases, leaving 7 bases not matched to a gene. From germline, CDR1 is MNHEY and CDR2 SVGAGI. The CDR3 coding sequence is TGTGCCAGCAGTTACCGCACAGGGGGAAGAGAAAAACTGTTTTTT. This encodes CASSYRTGGREKLFF.

V and J are TRBV9 and TRBJ1-2; possible D gene TRBD1, 6 bases. V lost 0 bases and J 4 bases, leaving 13 bases between the germline ends. Looked up from germline, CDR1 is SGDLS and CDR2 is YYNGEE. The CDR3 consists of 15 residues. CDR3 nucleotides: TGTGCCAGCAGCGTAGGCAGGGGTTTGTCCTATGGCTACACCTTC. This sequence encodes CASSVGRGLSYGYTF.

The chain joins TRBV7-2 to TRBJ1-3; D is unresolved. CDR1 and CDR2 from the germline V gene are SGHTA and FQGNSA. V gave up 4 bases and J gave up 0 bases, with 7 bases separating them. The CDR3 has 14 amino acids. CDR3 amino acids: CASSSQISGNTIYF. The CDR3 DNA sequence: TGTGCCAGCAGCTCACAAATCTCTGGAAACACCATATATTTT.

This chain joins TRBV30 and TRBJ1-2, with 8 bases lining up with TRBD1. The V and J ends lost 8 bases and 4 bases, in that order; junction bases with no gene match: 3. This CDR3 has 11 residues. From germline, CDR1 is GTSNPN and CDR2 SVGIG (reference sequence). The CDR3 is CAAGQGYGYTF. CDR3 DNA: TGTGCCGCCGGACAGGGCTATGGCTACACCTTC.

The genes are TRBV4-3 and TRBJ1-4; tentatively, D is TRBD1 (5 bases). V was clipped by 1 base and J by 5 bases, with 17 bases between them. CDR3 size: 17 residues. CDR1 and CDR2 from the germline V gene are LGHNA and YSLEER. CDR3 sequence (DNA): TGCGCCAGCAGCCAAGGGGGGGGAAGGCAGTTAAATGAAAAACTGTTTTTT. Amino acids: CASSQGGGRQLNEKLFF.

The V and J genes are TRBV9 and TRBJ2-1; D unresolved. V lost 3 bases to trimming and J lost 0 bases, with 16 bases between them. Germline-derived CDR1 and CDR2 are SGDLS and YYNGEE. The CDR3 contains 17 residues. CDR3 sequence (DNA): TGTGCCAGCAGCGGACTCCCCGCGGTTAGCTCCTACAATGAGCAGTTCTTC. It specifies CASSGLPAVSSYNEQFF.

This clone was observed a handful of times. J is TRBJ1-4 and V is TRBV18, with D uncertain. V was clipped by 2 bases and J by 8 bases, with 15 bases between them. The germline gives CDR1 KGHSH, CDR2 LQKENI. The CDR3 has 15 residues. The CDR3 loop is CASSPIRASEEKLFF. In nucleotides, the CDR3 is TGTGCCAGCTCACCAATTCGGGCATCCGAGGAAAAACTGTTTTTT.